This TCR beta chain was sequenced in a study of CXCR3-negative and CXCR3-positive naive CD8 T cells. Libraries of TRB cDNA were made by 5' RACE and carried UMIs. TCRdb processed the 5' RACE reads again and assigns one entry to each CDR3 protein, with no DNA. Its listing shows roughly 120,000 distinct CDR3 sequences. Notes on this clonotype: Its target is not known.

Whole-study results and caveats: More hydrophobic TRB CDR3s were found in CXCR3-positive naive cells than in CXCR3-negative naive cells.

Sequencing input: naive CXCR3+ CD8+ T cells from blood. Subset here: CD45RO-CCR7+CD27+CD95- naive CD8+ T cells expressing CXCR3 (TNR3+). The receptor's source is a human donor in good health. Some clones in this sample may be carry-over from other donors' samples.

CDR3 sequence reads: CASSQDKGQRGAFF. This chain joins TRBV3-1 and TRBJ1-1; TCRdb proposes TRBD1, but this gene call is untestable without DNA. Germline values: CDR1 LGHDT, CDR2 YNNKEL (reference sequence). This CDR3 spans 14 amino acids.